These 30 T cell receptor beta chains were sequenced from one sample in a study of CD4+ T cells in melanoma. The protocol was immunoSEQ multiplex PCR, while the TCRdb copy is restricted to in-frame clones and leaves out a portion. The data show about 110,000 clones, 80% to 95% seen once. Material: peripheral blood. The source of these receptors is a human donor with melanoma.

DNA for the CDR3: TGTGCCAGCAGTTTACCTGAGGGGGCGGGGAGGGCTACTAATGAAAAACTGTTTTTT. Its protein is CASSLPEGAGRATNEKLFF. The chain links TRBV27 to TRBJ1-4; 7 nucleotides align to TRBD1. Germline loops: CDR1 MNHEY, CDR2 SMNVEV (reference sequence). This CDR3 region has 19 residues. J lost 2 bases, V lost 2 bases, and 14 bases had no gene match.

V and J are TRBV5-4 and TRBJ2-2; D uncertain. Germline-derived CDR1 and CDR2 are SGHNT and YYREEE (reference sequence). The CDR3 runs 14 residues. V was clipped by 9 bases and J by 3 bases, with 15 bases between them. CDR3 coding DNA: TGTGCCACCACCCCGGGCCAGCACACCGGGGAGCTGTTTTTT. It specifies CATTPGQHTGELFF.

The CDR3 loop reads CASSPRPDTQYF. The CDR3 coding sequence is TGTGCCAGCAGCCCTAGACCAGATACGCAGTATTTT. The chain recombines TRBV7-2 with TRBJ2-3; D unclear. The germline V gene has CDR1 SGHTA and CDR2 FQGNSA. There are 12 residues in the CDR3. V was trimmed by 5 bases and J by 4 bases, leaving 7 bases between them.

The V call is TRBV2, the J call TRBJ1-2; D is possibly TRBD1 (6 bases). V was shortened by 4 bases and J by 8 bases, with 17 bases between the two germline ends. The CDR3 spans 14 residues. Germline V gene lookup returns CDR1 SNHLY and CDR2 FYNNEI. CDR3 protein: CASSALQGLAGYTF. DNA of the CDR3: TGTGCCAGCAGTGCACTACAGGGTCTCGCAGGCTACACCTTC.

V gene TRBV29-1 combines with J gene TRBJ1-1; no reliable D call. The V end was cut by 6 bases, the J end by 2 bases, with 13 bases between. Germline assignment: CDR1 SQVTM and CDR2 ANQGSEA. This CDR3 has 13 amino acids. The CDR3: CSVRGYLNTEAFF. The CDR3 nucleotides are TGCAGCGTGAGAGGGTATCTCAACACTGAAGCTTTCTTT.

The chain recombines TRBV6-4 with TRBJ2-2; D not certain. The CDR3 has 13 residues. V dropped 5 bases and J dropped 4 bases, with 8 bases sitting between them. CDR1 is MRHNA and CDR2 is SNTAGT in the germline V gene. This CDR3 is CASSKEVTGELFF. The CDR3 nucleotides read TGTGCCAGCAGTAAAGAGGTCACCGGGGAGCTGTTTTTT.

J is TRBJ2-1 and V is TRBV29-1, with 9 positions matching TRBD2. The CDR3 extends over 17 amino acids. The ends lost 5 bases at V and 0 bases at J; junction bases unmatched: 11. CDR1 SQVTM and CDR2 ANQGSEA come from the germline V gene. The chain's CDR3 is CSVSGKTSGSSYNEQFF. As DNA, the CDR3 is TGCAGCGTTTCTGGCAAGACTAGCGGTAGCTCCTACAATGAGCAGTTCTTC.

The CDR3 reads CASSPRDTEAFF. As DNA, the CDR3 is TGTGCCAGCAGCCCACGGGACACTGAAGCTTTCTTT. The gene calls are TRBV7-9 and TRBJ1-1, with unresolved D. This CDR3 contains 12 residues. Trimming took off 5 bases at V and 3 bases at J, with 7 bases between the two ends. Germline V gives CDR1 SEHNR, CDR2 FQNEAQ (reference sequence).

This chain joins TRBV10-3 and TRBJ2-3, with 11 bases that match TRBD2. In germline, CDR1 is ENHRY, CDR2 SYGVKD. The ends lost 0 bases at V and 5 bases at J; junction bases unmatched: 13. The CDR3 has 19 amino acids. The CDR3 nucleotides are TGTGCCATCAGTGAGTCGCTAGCGGGGGGTACCGACCCCGGAGATACGCAGTATTTT. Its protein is CAISESLAGGTDPGDTQYF.

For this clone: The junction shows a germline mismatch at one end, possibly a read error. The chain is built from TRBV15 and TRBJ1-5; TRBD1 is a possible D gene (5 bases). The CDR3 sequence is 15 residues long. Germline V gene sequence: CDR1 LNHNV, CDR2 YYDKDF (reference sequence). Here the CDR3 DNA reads TGTGCCACCAGCCGAGACAGTTATTTTGATCAGCCCCAGCATTTT. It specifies CATSRDSYFDQPQHF.

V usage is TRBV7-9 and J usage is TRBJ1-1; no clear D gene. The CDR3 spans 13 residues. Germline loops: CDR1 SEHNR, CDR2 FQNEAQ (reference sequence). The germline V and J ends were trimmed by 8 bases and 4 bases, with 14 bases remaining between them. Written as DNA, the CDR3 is TGTGCCAGCGGAACTTATGATGGCACTGAAGCTTTCTTT. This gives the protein CASGTYDGTEAFF. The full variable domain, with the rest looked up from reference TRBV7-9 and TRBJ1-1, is DTGVSQNPRHKITKRGQNVTFRCDPISEHNRLYWYRQTLGQGPEFLTYFQNEAQLEKSRLLSDRFSAERPKGSFSTLEIQRTEQGDSAMYLCASGTYDGTEAFFGQGTRLTVV.

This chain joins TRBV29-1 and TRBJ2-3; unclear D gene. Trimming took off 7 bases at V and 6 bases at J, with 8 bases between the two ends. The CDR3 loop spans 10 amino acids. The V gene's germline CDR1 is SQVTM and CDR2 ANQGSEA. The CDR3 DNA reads TGCAGCGCCGCCGAGGATACGCAGTATTTT. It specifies CSAAEDTQYF.

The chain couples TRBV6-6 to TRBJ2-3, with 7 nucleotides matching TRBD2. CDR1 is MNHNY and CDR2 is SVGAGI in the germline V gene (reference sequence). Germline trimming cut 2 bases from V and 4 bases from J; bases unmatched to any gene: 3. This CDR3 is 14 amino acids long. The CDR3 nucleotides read TGTGCCAGCAGTTACCAAACTAGCGCAGATACGCAGTATTTT. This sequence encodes CASSYQTSADTQYF.

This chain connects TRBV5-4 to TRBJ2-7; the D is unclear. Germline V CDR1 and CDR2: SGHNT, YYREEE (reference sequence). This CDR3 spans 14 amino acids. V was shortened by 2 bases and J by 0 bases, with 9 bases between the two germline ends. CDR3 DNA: TGTGCCAGCAGCTTCGGACGGAACTCCTACGAGCAGTACTTC. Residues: CASSFGRNSYEQYF.

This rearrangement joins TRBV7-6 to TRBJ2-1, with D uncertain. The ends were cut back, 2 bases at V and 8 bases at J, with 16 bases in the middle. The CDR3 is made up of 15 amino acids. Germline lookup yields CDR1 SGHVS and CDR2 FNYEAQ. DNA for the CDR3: TGTGCCAGCAGCTTAAATTGGCAGAAGGGCGATGAGCAGTTCTTC. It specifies CASSLNWQKGDEQFF.

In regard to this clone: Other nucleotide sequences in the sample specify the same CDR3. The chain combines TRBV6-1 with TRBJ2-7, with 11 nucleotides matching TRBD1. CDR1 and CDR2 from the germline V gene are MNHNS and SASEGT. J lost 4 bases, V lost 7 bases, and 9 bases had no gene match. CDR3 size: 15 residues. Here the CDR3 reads CASNPTGTGGYEQYF. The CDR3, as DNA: TGTGCCAGCAACCCAACCGGGACAGGGGGTTACGAGCAGTACTTC.

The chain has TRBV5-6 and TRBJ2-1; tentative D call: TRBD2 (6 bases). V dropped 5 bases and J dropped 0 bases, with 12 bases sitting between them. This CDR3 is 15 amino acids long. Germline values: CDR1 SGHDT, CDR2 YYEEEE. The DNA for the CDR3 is TGTGCCAGCAGGGGACTCAAACCCTCCTACAATGAGCAGTTCTTC. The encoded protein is CASRGLKPSYNEQFF.

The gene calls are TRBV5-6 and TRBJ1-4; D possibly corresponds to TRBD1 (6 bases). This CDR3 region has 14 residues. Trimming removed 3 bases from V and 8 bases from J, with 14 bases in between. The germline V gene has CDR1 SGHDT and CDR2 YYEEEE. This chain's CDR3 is CASSSQGFREKLFF. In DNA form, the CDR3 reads TGTGCCAGCAGCTCGCAGGGGTTTCGGGAAAAACTGTTTTTT.

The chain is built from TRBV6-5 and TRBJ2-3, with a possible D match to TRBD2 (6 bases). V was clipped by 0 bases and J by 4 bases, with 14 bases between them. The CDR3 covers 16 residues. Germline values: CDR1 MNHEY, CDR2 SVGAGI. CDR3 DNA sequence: TGTGCCAGCAGTTACTCTCGGAGGGGTCGAGCAGATACGCAGTATTTT. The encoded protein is CASSYSRRGRADTQYF.

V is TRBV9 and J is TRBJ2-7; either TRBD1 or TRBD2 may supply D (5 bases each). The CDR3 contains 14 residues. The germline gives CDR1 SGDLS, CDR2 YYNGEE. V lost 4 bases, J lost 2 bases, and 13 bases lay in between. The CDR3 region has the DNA TGTGCCAGCAGCCCCCGGGACGGGGCCTACGAGCAGTACTTC. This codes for CASSPRDGAYEQYF.

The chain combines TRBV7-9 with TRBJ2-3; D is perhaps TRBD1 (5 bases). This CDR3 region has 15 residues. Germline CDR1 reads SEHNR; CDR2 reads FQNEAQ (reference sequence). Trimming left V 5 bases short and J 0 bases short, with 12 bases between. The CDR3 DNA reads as TGTGCCAGCAGCCCTGGGGCCTCCAGCACAGATACGCAGTATTTT. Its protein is CASSPGASSTDTQYF.

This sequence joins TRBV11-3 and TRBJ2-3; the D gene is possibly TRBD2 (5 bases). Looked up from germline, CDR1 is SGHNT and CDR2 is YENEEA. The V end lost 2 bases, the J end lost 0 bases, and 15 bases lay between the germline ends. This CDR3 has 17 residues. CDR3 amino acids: CASSLSRGGGSTDTQYF. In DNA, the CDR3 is TGTGCCAGCAGCTTATCCCGCGGAGGCGGTAGCACAGATACGCAGTATTTT.

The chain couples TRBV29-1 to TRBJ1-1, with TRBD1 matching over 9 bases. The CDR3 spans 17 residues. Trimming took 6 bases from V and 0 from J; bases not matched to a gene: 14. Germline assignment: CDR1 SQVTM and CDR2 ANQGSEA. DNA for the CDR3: TGCAGCGTCGCGGCCGTCCCGGGACAGGGATTGAACACTGAAGCTTTCTTT. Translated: CSVAAVPGQGLNTEAFF. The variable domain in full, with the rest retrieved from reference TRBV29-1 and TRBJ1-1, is SAVISQKPSRDICQRGTSLTIQCQVDSQVTMMFWYRQQPGQSLTLIATANQGSEATYESGFVIDKFPISRPNLTFSTLTVSNMSPEDSSIYLCSVAAVPGQGLNTEAFFGQGTRLTVV.

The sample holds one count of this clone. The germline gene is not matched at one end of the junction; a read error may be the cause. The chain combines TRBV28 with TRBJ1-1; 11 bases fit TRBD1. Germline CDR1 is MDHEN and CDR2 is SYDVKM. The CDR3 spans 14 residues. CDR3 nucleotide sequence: TGTGCCAGCAACCCAAGGACAGGGGGCCGATGGATTGGCTTT. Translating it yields CASNPRTGGRWIGF.

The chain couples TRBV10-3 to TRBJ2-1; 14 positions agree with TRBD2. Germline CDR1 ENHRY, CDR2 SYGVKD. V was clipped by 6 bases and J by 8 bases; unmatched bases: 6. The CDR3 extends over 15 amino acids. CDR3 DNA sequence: TGTGCCATCAGGGCCGGGACTAGCGGGAGCGATGAGCAGTTCTTC. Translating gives CAIRAGTSGSDEQFF.

The CDR3 is CASSLSRNSPLHF. In DNA, the CDR3 is TGTGCCAGCAGCTTGAGTAGGAATTCACCCCTCCACTTT. V usage is TRBV11-3 and J usage is TRBJ1-6; no clear D. Germline CDR1 and CDR2: SGHNT and YENEEA. The CDR3 loop spans 13 amino acids. V dropped 3 bases and J dropped 7 bases, with 7 bases sitting between them.

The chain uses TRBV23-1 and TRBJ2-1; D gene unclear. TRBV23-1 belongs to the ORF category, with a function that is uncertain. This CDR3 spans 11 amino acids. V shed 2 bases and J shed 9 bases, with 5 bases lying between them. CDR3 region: CASSQRVEQFF. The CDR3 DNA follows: TGCGCCAGCAGTCAAAGGGTTGAGCAGTTCTTC.

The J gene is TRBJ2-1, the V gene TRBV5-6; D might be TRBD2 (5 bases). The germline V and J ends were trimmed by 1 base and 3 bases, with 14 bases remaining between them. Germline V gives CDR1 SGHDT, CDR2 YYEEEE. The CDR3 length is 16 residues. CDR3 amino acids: CASSLRAGELYNEQFF. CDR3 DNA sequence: TGTGCCAGCAGCTTGAGGGCTGGGGAGCTCTACAATGAGCAGTTCTTC.

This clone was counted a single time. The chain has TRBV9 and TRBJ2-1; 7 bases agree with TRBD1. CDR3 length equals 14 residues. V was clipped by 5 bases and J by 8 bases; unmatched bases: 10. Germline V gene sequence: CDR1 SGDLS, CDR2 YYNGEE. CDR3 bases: TGTGCCAGCAGTCAGGGGGTTTCGACTGATGAGCAGTTCTTC. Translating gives CASSQGVSTDEQFF. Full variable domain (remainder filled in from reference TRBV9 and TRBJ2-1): DSGVTQTPKHLITATGQRVTLRCSPRSGDLSVYWYQQSLDQGLQFLIQYYNGEERAKGNILERFSAQQFPDLHSELNLSSLELGDSALYFCASSQGVSTDEQFFGPGTRLTVL.

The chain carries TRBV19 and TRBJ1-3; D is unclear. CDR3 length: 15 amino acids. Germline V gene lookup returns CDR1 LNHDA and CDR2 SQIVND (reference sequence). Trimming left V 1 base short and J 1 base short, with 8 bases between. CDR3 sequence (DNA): TGTGCCAGTAGTATAGCGGTGCGATCTGGAAACACCATATATTTT. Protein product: CASSIAVRSGNTIYF.